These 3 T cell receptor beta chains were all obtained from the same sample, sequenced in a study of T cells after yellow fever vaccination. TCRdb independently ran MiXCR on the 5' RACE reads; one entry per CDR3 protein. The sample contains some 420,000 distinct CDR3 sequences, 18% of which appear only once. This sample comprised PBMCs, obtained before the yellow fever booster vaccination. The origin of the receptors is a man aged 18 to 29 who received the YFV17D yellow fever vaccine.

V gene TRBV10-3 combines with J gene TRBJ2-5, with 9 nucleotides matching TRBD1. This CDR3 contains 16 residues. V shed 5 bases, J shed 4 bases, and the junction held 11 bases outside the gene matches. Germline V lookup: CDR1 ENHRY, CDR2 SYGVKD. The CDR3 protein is CAISPGQGVPGETQYF. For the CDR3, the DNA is TGTGCCATCAGTCCGGGACAGGGTGTCCCGGGAGAGACCCAGTACTTC.

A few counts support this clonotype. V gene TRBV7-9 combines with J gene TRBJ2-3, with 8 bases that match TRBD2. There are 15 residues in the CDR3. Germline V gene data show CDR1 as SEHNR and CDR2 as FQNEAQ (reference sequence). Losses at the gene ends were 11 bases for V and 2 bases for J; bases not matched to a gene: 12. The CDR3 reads CAATTGTSITDTQYF. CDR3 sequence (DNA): TGTGCCGCGACGACTGGGACTAGTATCACAGATACGCAGTATTTT.

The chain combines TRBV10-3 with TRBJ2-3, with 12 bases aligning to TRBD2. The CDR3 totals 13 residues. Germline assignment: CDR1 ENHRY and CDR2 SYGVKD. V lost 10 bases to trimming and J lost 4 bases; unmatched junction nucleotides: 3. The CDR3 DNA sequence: TGTGCCACTAGCGGGGGGGCCGCAGATACGCAGTATTTT. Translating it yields CATSGGAADTQYF.